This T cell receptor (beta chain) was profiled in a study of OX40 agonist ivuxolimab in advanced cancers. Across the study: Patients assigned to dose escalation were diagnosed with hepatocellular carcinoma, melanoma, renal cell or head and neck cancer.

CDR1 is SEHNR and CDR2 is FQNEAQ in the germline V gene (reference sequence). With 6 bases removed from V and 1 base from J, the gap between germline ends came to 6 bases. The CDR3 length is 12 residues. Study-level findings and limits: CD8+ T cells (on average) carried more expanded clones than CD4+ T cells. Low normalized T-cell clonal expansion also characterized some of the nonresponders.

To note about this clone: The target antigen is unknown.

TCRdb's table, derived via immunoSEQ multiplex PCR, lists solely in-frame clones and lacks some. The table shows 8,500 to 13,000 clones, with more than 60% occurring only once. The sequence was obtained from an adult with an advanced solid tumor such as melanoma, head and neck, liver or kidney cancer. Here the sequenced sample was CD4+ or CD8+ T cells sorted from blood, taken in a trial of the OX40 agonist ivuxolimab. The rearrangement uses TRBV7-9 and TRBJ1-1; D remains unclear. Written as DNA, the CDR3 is TGTGCCAGCAGAATGTGGAACACTGAAGCTTTCTTT. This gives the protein CASRMWNTEAFF. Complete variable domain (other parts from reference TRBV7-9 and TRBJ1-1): DTGVSQNPRHKITKRGQNVTFRCDPISEHNRLYWYRQTLGQGPEFLTYFQNEAQLEKSRLLSDRFSAERPKGSFSTLEIQRTEQGDSAMYLCASRMWNTEAFFGQGTRLTVV.